Here is one T cell receptor beta chain with its context. This specimen belongs to a study of blood T cell repertoires in COVID-19. The wider study: Sites in the United States, Italy and Spain provided acute and convalescent COVID-19 samples. PBMCs, B-cell-depleted T cells, or T cells provided the cDNA or gDNA that made up the material.

Trimming removed 7 bases at V and 2 bases at J, with 14 bases between. CDR1 and CDR2 from the germline V gene are MNHNY and SVGAGI (reference sequence). This CDR3 is built from 15 residues. As processed by the authors: Reference gene primer amplification in the assay estimated nucleated cell counts. The protocol was immunoSEQ multiplex PCR, while the TCRdb copy is restricted to in-frame clones and leaves out a portion. For V, J and clone size, that table is used; D and trimming come from the DNA. The repertoire holds under 250,000 clones, with approximately 85% as singletons. The sequencing sample was made of peripheral blood. This TCR came from a man aged 45-65 years with acute or convalescent COVID-19. This rearrangement joins TRBV6-6 to TRBJ2-2; the D gene is possibly TRBD2 (5 bases). The CDR3 spells CASTPAGVNTGELFF. The CDR3 region has the DNA TGTGCCAGCACCCCTGCCGGGGTTAACACCGGGGAGCTGTTTTTT.